The TCR beta chain described here comes from a study of T cell clones after liver transplantation. Background on the study: Pre-transplant mixed lymphocyte reactions yielded third-party-reactive TCRbeta sequences as comparators for graft-donor-reactive sequences. Until 12-24 months post-transplant, subjects got standard immunosuppression and no induction. Patients counted as tolerant after at least one year off all immunosuppression, enzymes not exceeding twice normal. Findings and limits, study-wide: In two subjects, few donor cells limited the measurable donor-reactive repertoire.

As concerns this clone: The antigen is unknown.

The method was immunoSEQ multiplex PCR; TCRdb's version includes in-frame clones alone and lacks a portion of them. The repertoire consists of more than 45,000 clones, with approximately 70% occurring once and the leading ten covering 2.8%. The sequence derives from a human patient who received a liver transplant. A subset of T cells may come from the graft donor. The starting material was CD4+ T cells from blood, obtained at the approximately 16-month timepoint.

The CDR3 loop reads CASSGSGGYQETQYF. As DNA, the CDR3 is TGTGCCAGCAGTGGTAGCGGGGGCTACCAAGAGACCCAGTACTTC. V usage is TRBV2 and J usage is TRBJ2-5; 9 nucleotides line up with TRBD2. Germline trimming cut 4 bases from V and 0 bases from J; bases unmatched to any gene: 3. Germline V gives CDR1 SNHLY, CDR2 FYNNEI. The CDR3 sequence is 15 residues long.